This is a list of T cell receptor beta chains from one sample in a study of somatic mutations in cytotoxic T cells in rheumatoid arthritis. Only in-frame clones appear in the TCRdb table, and some are missing; sequencing was by immunoSEQ multiplex PCR. The data hold 5,500 to 6,500 clones, with 72% observed a single time. Sequences were obtained from CD8+ T cells sorted from blood. These receptors all come from a woman between 45 and 65 years old in good health. CDR3s include the opening cysteine and the closing phenylalanine or tryptophan. D genes are given only for firm matches. Size is omitted from some rows. Given values are once, few, many or a class for expanded clones.

>TRBD2|few|TRBJ2-1|TRBV7-7
TGTGCCAGCAGTCCTTTTGGGGGGGTTGAGCAGTTCTTC
CASSPFGGVEQFF
>-|-|TRBJ1-1|TRBV6-1
TGTGCCAGCAGGGAAACAGGGATGTACACTGAAGCTTTCTTT
CASRETGMYTEAFF
>TRBD1|once|TRBJ2-7|TRBV6-6
TGTGCCAGCAGTTACTCCGGACAGGGACCGGAGCAGTACTTC
CASSYSGQGPEQYF
>TRBD1|few|TRBJ2-2|TRBV11-3
TGTGCCAGCAGCTTGACAGGGGGCGAGGCCGGGGAGCTGTTTTTT
CASSLTGGEAGELFF
>-|-|TRBJ2-7|TRBV5-5
TGTGCCAGCAGCCCTCTTCAGGAGCAGTACTTC
CASSPLQEQYF
>-|-|TRBJ1-5|TRBV15
TGTGCCACCAGCAGAGATGGTGGAGATTATCAGCCCCAGCATTTT
CATSRDGGDYQPQHF
>-|-|TRBJ2-1|TRBV5-8
TGTGCCAGCAGCTTGCCGCGCAATGAGCAGTTCTTC
CASSLPRNEQFF
>TRBD2|-|TRBJ2-3|TRBV5-1
TGCGCCAGCAGCTTGGCCCTAGCGGGGGAGCGCACAGATACGCAGTATTTT
CASSLALAGERTDTQYF
>TRBD2|-|TRBJ2-1|TRBV11-2
TGTGCCAGCAGCTTAGTAGTAGCGGGGGGAAACAATGAGCAGTTCTTC
CASSLVVAGGNNEQFF
>TRBD1|-|TRBJ2-7|TRBV5-1
TGCGCCAGCAGCTTCGGACAGGAAAACTACGAGCAGTACTTC
CASSFGQENYEQYF
>TRBD1|-|TRBJ2-1|TRBV11-2
TGTGCCACCAACCCTAGACAGGGAGACAATGAGCAGTTCTTC
CATNPRQGDNEQFF
>-|-|TRBJ2-7|TRBV27
TGTGCCAGCATGGGGGGGGCCTCCTACGAGCAGTACTTC
CASMGGASYEQYF
>-|-|TRBJ1-5|TRBV10-3
TGTGCCATCAGTGACACTGATAGCAATCAGCCCCAGCATTTT
CAISDTDSNQPQHF
>-|-|TRBJ1-6|TRBV19
TGTGCCAGTAGTATAGATTCCGGACAGCTCCATAATTCACCCCTCCACTTT
CASSIDSGQLHNSPLHF
>-|-|TRBJ1-2|TRBV4-3
TGCGCCAGCAGTCCTGGACAGTACTATGGCTACACCTTC
CASSPGQYYGYTF
>TRBD1|-|TRBJ1-6|TRBV9
TGTGCCAGCAGACCGGGACAGTCTAATTCACCCCTCCACTTT
CASRPGQSNSPLHF
>-|-|TRBJ2-1|TRBV9
TGTGCCAGCAGCCCAACTGATAGATATGAGCAGTTCTTC
CASSPTDRYEQFF
>TRBD2|-|TRBJ2-3|TRBV25-1
TGTGCCAGCAGGACTAGCGGGGGTACAGATACGCAGTATTTT
CASRTSGGTDTQYF
>-|-|TRBJ2-7|TRBV6-5
TGTGCCAGCAGTATACAGGTGGGCCTCGAGCAGTACTTC
CASSIQVGLEQYF
>TRBD1|-|TRBJ1-5|TRBV27
TGTGCCAGCAGTTCCTATTATAGACAGGGAGAGGATCAGCCCCAGCATTTT
CASSSYYRQGEDQPQHF
>TRBD2|-|TRBJ2-1|TRBV10-3
TGTGCCATCAGTGAGCAACTAGCGGGGGGGGGCGGTGAGCAGTTCTTC
CAISEQLAGGGGEQFF
>-|-|TRBJ1-1|TRBV7-8
TGTGCCAGCAGCTTCGGTACCGTGGAAGCTTTCTTT
CASSFGTVEAFF
>TRBD2|-|TRBJ2-5|TRBV5-1
TGCGCCAGCAGCTTGGAATTGGGGACTAGCGGGGAGACCCAGTACTTC
CASSLELGTSGETQYF
>TRBD1|-|TRBJ2-3|TRBV4-1
TGCGCCAGCAGCCAAGGACAGGGGGCTGAACAGCCCCAGTATTTT
CASSQGQGAEQPQYF
>-|-|TRBJ2-1|TRBV6-5
TGTGCCAGCAGTTCTGACTCTTACAATGAGCAGTTCTTC
CASSSDSYNEQFF
>TRBD1|-|TRBJ1-4|TRBV18
TGTGCCAGCTCACCCACGACAGGGTGGCTGTTTTTT
CASSPTTGWLFF
>-|-|TRBJ1-2|TRBV5-1
TGCGCCAGCAGCGCCGGCGGGGGCTACACCTTC
CASSAGGGYTF
>TRBD2|-|TRBJ2-1|TRBV4-1
TGCGCCAGCACCCGTGGACTAGCGGGCCTATCCTACAATGAGCAGTTCTTC
CASTRGLAGLSYNEQFF
>-|-|TRBJ2-7|TRBV4-3
TGCGCCAGCAGCCGGTCGGGGTACGAGCAGTACTTC
CASSRSGYEQYF
>TRBD1|few|TRBJ2-7|TRBV5-1
TGCGCCAGCAGCGTGACAGGGGCCTACGAGCAGTACTTC
CASSVTGAYEQYF
>-|once|TRBJ2-3|TRBV19
TGTGCCAGTAGCATCGCGAGCACAGATACGCAGTATTTT
CASSIASTDTQYF
>TRBD1|once|TRBJ1-5|TRBV27
TGTGCCAGCAGTCTCACAGGGGGCGGGGGTCAGCCCCAGCATTTT
CASSLTGGGGQPQHF
>TRBD2|-|TRBJ2-3|TRBV5-6
TGTGCCAGCAGCTTGATCCTAGCGGGGGCAACCACAGATACGCAGTATTTT
CASSLILAGATTDTQYF
>-|-|TRBJ2-3|TRBV7-9
TGTGCCAGCGCGCCTAGCCGCACAGATACGCAGTATTTT
CASAPSRTDTQYF
>-|-|TRBJ2-1|TRBV11-2
TGTGCCAGCAGCCCGGAGATAGGGGTCAACAATGAGCAGTTCTTC
CASSPEIGVNNEQFF
>-|few|TRBJ1-1|TRBV6-5
TGTGCCAGCAGTCCGGGACAGAACACTGAAGCTTTCTTT
CASSPGQNTEAFF
>TRBD1|-|TRBJ1-5|TRBV7-9
TGTGCCAGCAGCCAGGACAGGCCTCAGCAGCCCCAGCATTTT
CASSQDRPQQPQHF
>-|-|TRBJ2-2|TRBV5-6
TGTGCCAGCAGCTTGAGGGGGGAGGGTGCCGGGGAGCTGTTTTTT
CASSLRGEGAGELFF
>-|-|TRBJ2-7|TRBV7-2
TGTGCCAGCAGCTTAGTAGGCGCTACCACGATAGCATACGAGCAGTACTTC
CASSLVGATTIAYEQYF
>TRBD2|-|TRBJ2-1|TRBV9
TGTGCCAGCAGCGTAGCAGCGGGGTACAATGAGCAGTTCTTC
CASSVAAGYNEQFF
>-|-|TRBJ1-1|TRBV9
TGTGCCAGCAGCCCCGCGGGCACTGAAGCTTTCTTT
CASSPAGTEAFF
>TRBD2|few|TRBJ2-1|TRBV29-1
TGCAGCGTTGGAGCGGGACTCAGCTACAATGAGCAGTTCTTC
CSVGAGLSYNEQFF
>TRBD2|-|TRBJ2-3|TRBV18
TGTGCCAGCTCACGTCTAGCGGGGGTCACAGATACGCAGTATTTT
CASSRLAGVTDTQYF
>-|-|TRBJ1-3|TRBV29-1
TGCAGCGTGAACGGCGGGGGGGAAGGAAACACCATATATTTT
CSVNGGGEGNTIYF
>-|-|TRBJ2-7|TRBV7-2
TGTGCCAGCAGCTTAAACAGGGACTACGAGCAGTACTTC
CASSLNRDYEQYF
>-|-|TRBJ1-2|TRBV5-1
TGCGCCAGCAGCCGGGGTCCTGGCTACACCTTC
CASSRGPGYTF
>TRBD2|-|TRBJ2-5|TRBV27
TGTGCCAGCGGGTGGGCGGGAGAAGAGACCCAGTACTTC
CASGWAGEETQYF
>-|-|TRBJ2-1|TRBV5-1
TGCGCCAGCAGCTTGGTAATTGGCAGGGGCTCCTACAATGAGCAGTTCTTC
CASSLVIGRGSYNEQFF
>-|-|TRBJ1-2|TRBV7-6
TGTGCCAGCAGCTTAATGTACGGCTATGGCTACACCTTC
CASSLMYGYGYTF
>-|-|TRBJ2-1|TRBV7-9
TGTGCCAGCAGCCCCGGGACATCCTACAATGAGCAGTTCTTC
CASSPGTSYNEQFF
>-|-|TRBJ1-2|TRBV6-6
TGTGCCAGCAGTTCAGCGGGGGCGACTCTCTATGGCTACACCTTC
CASSSAGATLYGYTF
>TRBD2|-|TRBJ2-7|TRBV27
TGTGCCAGCAGTTTGGGAGGGAGGCCTCTCGGCTACGAGCAGTACTTC
CASSLGGRPLGYEQYF
>TRBD2|-|TRBJ2-1|TRBV10-3
TGTGCCATCAGTGAGAGGGGACTAGCGCTGGATGAGCAGTTCTTC
CAISERGLALDEQFF
>-|-|TRBJ2-2|TRBV6-1
TGTGCCAGCAGTGAAGAAGCAGGGAACACCGGGGAGCTGTTTTTT
CASSEEAGNTGELFF
>-|large|TRBJ1-1|TRBV7-8
TGTGCCAGCAGCATACAGGGCACTGAAGCTTTCTTT
CASSIQGTEAFF
>-|-|TRBJ2-1|TRBV5-6
TGTGCCAGCACCTCGTTTTTTGTCTACAATGAGCAGTTCTTC
CASTSFFVYNEQFF